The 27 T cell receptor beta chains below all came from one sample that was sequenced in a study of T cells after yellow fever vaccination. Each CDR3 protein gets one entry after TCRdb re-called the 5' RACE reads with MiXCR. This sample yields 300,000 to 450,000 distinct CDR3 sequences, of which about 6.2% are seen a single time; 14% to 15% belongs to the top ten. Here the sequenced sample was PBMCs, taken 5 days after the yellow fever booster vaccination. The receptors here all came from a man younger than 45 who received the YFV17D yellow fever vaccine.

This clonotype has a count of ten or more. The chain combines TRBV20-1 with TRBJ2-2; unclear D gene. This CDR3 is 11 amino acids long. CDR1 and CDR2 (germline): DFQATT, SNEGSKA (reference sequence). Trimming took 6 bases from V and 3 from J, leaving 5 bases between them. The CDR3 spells CSAIDTGELFF. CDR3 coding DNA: TGCAGTGCAATTGACACCGGGGAGCTGTTTTTT.

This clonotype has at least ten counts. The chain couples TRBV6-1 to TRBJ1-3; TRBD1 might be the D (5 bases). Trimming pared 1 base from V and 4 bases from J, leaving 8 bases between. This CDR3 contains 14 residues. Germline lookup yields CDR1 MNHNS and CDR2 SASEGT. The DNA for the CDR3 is TGTGCCAGCAGTGAAGGACAGATCGGAAACACCATATATTTT. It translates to CASSEGQIGNTIYF.

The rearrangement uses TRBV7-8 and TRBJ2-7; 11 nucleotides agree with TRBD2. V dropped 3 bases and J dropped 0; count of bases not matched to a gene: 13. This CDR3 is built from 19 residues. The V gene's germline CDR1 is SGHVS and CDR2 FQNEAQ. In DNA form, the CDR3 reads TGTGCCAGCAGCTTGGACCCGGGACTAGCGGCTACTAGCTCCTACGAGCAGTACTTC. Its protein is CASSLDPGLAATSSYEQYF.

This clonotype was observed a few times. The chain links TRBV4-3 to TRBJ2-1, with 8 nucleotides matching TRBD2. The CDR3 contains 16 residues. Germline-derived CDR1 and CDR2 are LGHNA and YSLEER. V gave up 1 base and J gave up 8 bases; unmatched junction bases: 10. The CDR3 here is CASSQATSGPRDEQFF. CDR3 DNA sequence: TGCGCCAGCAGCCAAGCTACTAGCGGCCCCAGGGATGAGCAGTTCTTC.

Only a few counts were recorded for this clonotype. The CDR3 here is CSVAGTEIHEQYF. As DNA, the CDR3 is TGCAGCGTGGCCGGGACAGAAATTCACGAGCAGTACTTC. The V call is TRBV29-1, the J call TRBJ2-7, with 7 bases aligning to TRBD1. V shed 6 bases and J 5 bases; nucleotides not matched to a gene: 10. In germline, CDR1 is SQVTM, CDR2 ANQGSEA. CDR3 length: 13 amino acids.

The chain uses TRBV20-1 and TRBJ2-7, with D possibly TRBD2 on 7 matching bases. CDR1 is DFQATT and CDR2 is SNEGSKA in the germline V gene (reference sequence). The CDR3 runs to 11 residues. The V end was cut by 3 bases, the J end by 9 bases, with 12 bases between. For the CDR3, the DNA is TGCAGTGCTAGGTACAGGGAGGGGCAGTACTTC. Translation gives CSARYREGQYF.

CDR3 protein: CAISESGAGETQYF. CDR3 nucleotides: TGTGCCATCAGTGAGTCTGGGGCGGGAGAGACCCAGTACTTC. The rearrangement joins TRBV10-3 to TRBJ2-5; perhaps D is TRBD1 or TRBD2 (5 bases each). The length of the CDR3 is 14 residues. Germline CDR1 and CDR2: ENHRY and SYGVKD. Trimming removed 0 bases at V and 4 bases at J, with 9 bases between.

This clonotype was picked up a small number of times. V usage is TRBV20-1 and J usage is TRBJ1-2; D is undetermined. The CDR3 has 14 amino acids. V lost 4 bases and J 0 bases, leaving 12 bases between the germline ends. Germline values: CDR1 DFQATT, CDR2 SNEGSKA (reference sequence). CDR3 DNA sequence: TGCAGTGCTACCCGCGGAGGGACTAACTATGGCTACACCTTC. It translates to CSATRGGTNYGYTF.

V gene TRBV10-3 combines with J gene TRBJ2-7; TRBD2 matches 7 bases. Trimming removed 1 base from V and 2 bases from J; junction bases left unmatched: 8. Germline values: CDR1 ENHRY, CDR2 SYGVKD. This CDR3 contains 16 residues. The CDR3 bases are TGTGCCATCAGTGAGTTGGGCAGGGAGGGAGCCTACGAGCAGTACTTC. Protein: CAISELGREGAYEQYF.

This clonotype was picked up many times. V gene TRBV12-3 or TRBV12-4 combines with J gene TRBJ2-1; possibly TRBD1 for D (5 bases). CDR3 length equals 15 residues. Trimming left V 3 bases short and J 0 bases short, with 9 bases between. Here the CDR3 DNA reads TGTGCCAGCAGTTTTGGGGCAAGCTCCTACAATGAGCAGTTCTTC. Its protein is CASSFGASSYNEQFF.

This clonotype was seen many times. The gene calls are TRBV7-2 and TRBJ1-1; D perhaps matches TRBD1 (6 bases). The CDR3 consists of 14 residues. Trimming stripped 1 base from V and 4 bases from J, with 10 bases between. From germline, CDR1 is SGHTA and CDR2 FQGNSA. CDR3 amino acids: CASSLVEGGTEAFF. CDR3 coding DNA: TGTGCCAGCAGCTTAGTAGAGGGGGGCACTGAAGCTTTCTTT.

The CDR3 here is CASSHSGSPYNEQFF. The CDR3 region has the DNA TGTGCCAGCAGCCATAGCGGGAGCCCTTACAATGAGCAGTTCTTC. The chain recombines TRBV5-4 with TRBJ2-1; 9 bases match TRBD2. CDR1 SGHNT and CDR2 YYREEE come from the germline V gene (reference sequence). The CDR3 runs 15 residues. The J segment lost 4 bases and the V segment lost 4 bases, leaving 6 bases of the junction unmatched.

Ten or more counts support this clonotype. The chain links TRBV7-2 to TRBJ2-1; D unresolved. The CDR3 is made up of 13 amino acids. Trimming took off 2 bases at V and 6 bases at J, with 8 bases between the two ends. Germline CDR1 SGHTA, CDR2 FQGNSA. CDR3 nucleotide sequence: TGTGCCAGCAGCTTACAGAAGTTCAATGAGCAGTTCTTC. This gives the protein CASSLQKFNEQFF.

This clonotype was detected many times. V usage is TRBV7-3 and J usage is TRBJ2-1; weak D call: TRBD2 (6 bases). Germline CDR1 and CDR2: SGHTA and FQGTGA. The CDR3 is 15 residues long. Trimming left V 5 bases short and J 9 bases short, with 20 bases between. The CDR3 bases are TGTGCCAGCAGCCCAACCGGGACTCTCGGAGGTGAGCAGTTCTTC. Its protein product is CASSPTGTLGGEQFF. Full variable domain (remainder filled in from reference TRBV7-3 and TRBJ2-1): GAGVSQTPSNKVTEKGKYVELRCDPISGHTALYWYRQSLGQGPEFLIYFQGTGAADDSGLPNDRFFAVRPEGSVSTLKIQRTERGDSAVYLCASSPTGTLGGEQFFGPGTRLTVL.

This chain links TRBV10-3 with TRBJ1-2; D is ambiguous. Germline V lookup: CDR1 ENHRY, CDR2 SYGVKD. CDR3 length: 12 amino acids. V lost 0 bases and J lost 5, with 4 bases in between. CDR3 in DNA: TGTGCCATCAGTGAGTCGGGATATGGCTACACCTTC. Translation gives CAISESGYGYTF.

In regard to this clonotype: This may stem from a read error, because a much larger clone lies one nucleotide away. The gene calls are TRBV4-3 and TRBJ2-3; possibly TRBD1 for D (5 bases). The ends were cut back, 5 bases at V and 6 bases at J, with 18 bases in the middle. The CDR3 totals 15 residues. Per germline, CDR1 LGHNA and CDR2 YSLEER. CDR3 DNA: TGCGCCAGCAGCTCCTCATGGGGCGTAATGGATACGCAGTATTTT. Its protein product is CASSSSWGVMDTQYF.

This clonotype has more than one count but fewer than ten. The CDR3 DNA sequence: TGCGCCAGCAGGTATACAGGGGGCTCGTACGAGCAGTACTTC. Protein sequence: CASRYTGGSYEQYF. The V call is TRBV5-1, the J call TRBJ2-7; 9 bases match TRBD1. This CDR3 comprises 14 residues. With V trimmed by 5 bases and J by 4 bases, 7 bases remained unmatched. CDR1 and CDR2 from the germline V gene are SGHRS and YFSETQ.

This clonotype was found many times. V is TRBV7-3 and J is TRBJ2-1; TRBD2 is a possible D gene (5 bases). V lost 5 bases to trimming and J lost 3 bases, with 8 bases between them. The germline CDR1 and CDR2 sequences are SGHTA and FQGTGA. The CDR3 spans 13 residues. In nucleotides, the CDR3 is TGTGCCAGCAGCACGGGAAACTACAATGAGCAGTTCTTC. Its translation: CASSTGNYNEQFF.

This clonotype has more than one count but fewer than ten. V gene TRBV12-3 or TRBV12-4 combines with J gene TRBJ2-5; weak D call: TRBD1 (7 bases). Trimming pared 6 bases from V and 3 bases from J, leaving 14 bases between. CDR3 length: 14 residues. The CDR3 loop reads CASSGGQPKETQYF. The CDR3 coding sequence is TGTGCCAGCAGCGGGGGACAGCCTAAAGAGACCCAGTACTTC.

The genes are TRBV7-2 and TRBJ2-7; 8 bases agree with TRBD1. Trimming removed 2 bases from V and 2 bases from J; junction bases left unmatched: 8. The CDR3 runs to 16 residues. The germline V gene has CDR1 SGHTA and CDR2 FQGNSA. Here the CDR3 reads CASSLSLGTGAYEQYF. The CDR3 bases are TGTGCCAGCAGCTTAAGTTTAGGGACAGGAGCCTACGAGCAGTACTTC.

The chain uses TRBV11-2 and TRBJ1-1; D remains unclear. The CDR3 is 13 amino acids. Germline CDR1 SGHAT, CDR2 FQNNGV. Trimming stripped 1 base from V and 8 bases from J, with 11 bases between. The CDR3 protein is CASSLVPKVEAFF. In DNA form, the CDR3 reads TGTGCCAGCAGCTTAGTACCAAAGGTGGAAGCTTTCTTT.

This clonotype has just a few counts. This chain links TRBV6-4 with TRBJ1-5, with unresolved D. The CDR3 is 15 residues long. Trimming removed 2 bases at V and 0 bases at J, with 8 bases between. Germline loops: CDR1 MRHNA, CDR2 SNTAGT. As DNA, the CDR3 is TGTGCCAGCAGTGACGTGGGGAATAGCAATCAGCCCCAGCATTTT. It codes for CASSDVGNSNQPQHF.

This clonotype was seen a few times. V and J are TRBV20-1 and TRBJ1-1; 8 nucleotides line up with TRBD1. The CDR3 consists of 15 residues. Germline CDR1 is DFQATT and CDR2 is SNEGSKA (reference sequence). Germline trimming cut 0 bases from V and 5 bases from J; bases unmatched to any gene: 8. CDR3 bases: TGCAGTGCTAGAGAAAATCAGGGGGCAGGGACTGAAGCTTTCTTT. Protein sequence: CSARENQGAGTEAFF.

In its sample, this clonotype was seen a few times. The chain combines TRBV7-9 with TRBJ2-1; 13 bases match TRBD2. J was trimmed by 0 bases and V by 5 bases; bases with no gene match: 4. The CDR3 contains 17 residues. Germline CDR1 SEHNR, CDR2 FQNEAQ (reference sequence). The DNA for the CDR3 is TGTGCCAGCAGCCCACTAGCGGGAGGGCCCTCCTACAATGAGCAGTTCTTC. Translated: CASSPLAGGPSYNEQFF.

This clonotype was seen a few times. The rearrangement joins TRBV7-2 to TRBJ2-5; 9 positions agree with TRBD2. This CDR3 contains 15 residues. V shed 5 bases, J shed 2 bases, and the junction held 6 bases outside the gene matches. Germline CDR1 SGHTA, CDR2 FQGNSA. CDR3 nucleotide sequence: TGTGCCAGCAGCGAGAATAGCGGGAGTCAAGAGACCCAGTACTTC. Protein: CASSENSGSQETQYF.

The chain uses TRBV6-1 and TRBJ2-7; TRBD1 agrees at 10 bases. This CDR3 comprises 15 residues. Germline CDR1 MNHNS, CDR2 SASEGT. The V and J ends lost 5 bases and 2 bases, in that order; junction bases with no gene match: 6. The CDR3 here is CASSLRQGATYEQYF. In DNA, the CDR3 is TGTGCCAGCAGTCTTCGACAGGGGGCAACCTACGAGCAGTACTTC.

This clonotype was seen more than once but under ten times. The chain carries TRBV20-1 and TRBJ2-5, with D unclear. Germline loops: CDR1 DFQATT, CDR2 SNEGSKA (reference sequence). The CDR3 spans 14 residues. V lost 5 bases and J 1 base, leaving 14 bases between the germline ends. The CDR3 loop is CSALTEPIQETQYF. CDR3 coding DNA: TGCAGTGCTCTCACCGAACCTATCCAAGAGACCCAGTACTTC.